This T cell receptor beta chain was identified in a study of blood T cells in healthy people across ages. General observations from the study: Calculation of diversity from one million T cells yielded estimates considered to be underestimates. Across the age range, TCR beta diversity per million T cells fell in a roughly linear way. Changes in expanded clonotypes were possibly confounded, as the CMV status of donors was unknown.

The CDR3 is made up of 15 amino acids. CDR1 SGHKS and CDR2 YYEKEE come from the germline V gene (reference sequence). The ends were cut back, 0 bases at V and 0 bases at J, with 10 bases in the middle. Each sample used at least 6 million PBMCs. This clonotype was observed a handful of times. The antigen is undetermined. For the second PCR, which ran for 7 to 11 cycles, a sample-barcoded 5' primer and a J-beta primer mix were used. TCRdb fed the 5' RACE reads into MiXCR, producing one record per CDR3 protein. The data contain about 970,000 distinct CDR3 sequences, roughly 47% of them singletons. The origin of this receptor is a woman in her fifties or sixties in good health. The chain uses TRBV5-5 and TRBJ2-7; D ambiguous. Material for sequencing was blood. Here the CDR3 DNA reads TGTGCCAGCAGCTTGGGGCACACATACTCCTACGAGCAGTACTTC. This translates into CASSLGHTYSYEQYF.